This T cell receptor beta chain was obtained from a study of post-analysis software for immune sequencing data. The germline gives CDR1 SGHVS, CDR2 FNYEAQ. The CDR3 has 13 residues. On this clonotype itself: Its antigen is unidentified.

Included in the TCR beta cDNA libraries were unique molecular identifiers. The yield from roughly 1 to 10 million T cells was around 500,000 cDNA molecules in total. TCRdb used MiXCR to reprocess the PCR reads, holding one entry per CDR3 protein. The table has fewer than 600,000 distinct CDR3 sequences, roughly 45% seen once. Study-wide findings and caveats: Under the F measure, samples that were prepared in one batch clustered strongly together. The five TRBV segments detected at higher frequency in patients than in controls included TRBV5-6, TRBV5-1 and TRBV20-1. Significantly decreased normalized Chao1 diversity was recorded for multiple sclerosis patients relative to controls.

The chain recombines TRBV7-6 with TRBJ2-5; the match to TRBD1 covers 7 bases. Gene TRBJ2-7 matches the end of the DNA better, so the J call may be wrong. The sequencing input was blood. This clonotype was obtained from a girl aged 10 to 17 with multiple sclerosis. The CDR3 sequence: CASSPDRAHEQYF. CDR3 nucleotide sequence: TGTGCCAGCAGCCCTGACAGGGCCCACGAGCAGTACTTC.